The clone carrying this T cell receptor (beta chain) has just a few counts. This sample is part of a study of spatial heterogeneity in lung cancer. Documented time point: blood at routine non-recurrence follow-up after resection. TCRdb called the 5' RACE reads again in MiXCR, with one record for every CDR3 protein. The sample shows 45,000 to 55,000 distinct CDR3 sequences, 12% of them seen only once. Trimming pared 3 bases from V and 4 bases from J, leaving 2 bases between. The CDR3 totals 11 residues. The germline V gene has CDR1 SGHDT and CDR2 YYEEEE. The source material was PBMCs, sampled at follow-up. The rearrangement uses TRBV5-6 and TRBJ2-1; no clear D. The sequence was obtained from a male donor with early-stage non-small cell lung cancer. DNA for the CDR3: TGTGCCAGCAGCTCTTACAATGAGCAGTTCTTC. Its translation: CASSSYNEQFF.